Here is one TCR beta chain with its context. Antigen: not known. A read error may be the cause here, since a much bigger clone is one base away. This entry belongs to a study of early T cells in non-severe SARS-CoV-2 infection. Overall study: Unsorted whole-blood RNA was sequenced in bulk, leaving chains unpaired. Regarding the study as a whole: Sequences matched to VDJdb favored anti-spike CD8 responses, while private and CD4 specificities were missed.

Individual cDNA molecules were tagged with unique molecular identifiers, the study reported. MiXCR, applied by TCRdb to the 5' RACE reads, yields one record per CDR3 protein. Of just under 60,000 distinct CDR3 sequences detected, more than 8.5% appear once; the ten largest clones hold 17%. This clonotype was sampled from an adult who was a healthcare worker with PCR-confirmed SARS-CoV-2 infection or an uninfected control (not recorded which). Sequencing used whole blood.

The CDR3 here is CASSPYGGPGDTQYF. The CDR3, as DNA: TGTGCCAGCAGCCCGTATGGAGGTCCAGGAGATACGCAGTATTTT. V and J are TRBV7-2 and TRBJ2-3, with D possibly TRBD2 on 5 matching bases. This CDR3 contains 15 residues. Germline values: CDR1 SGHTA, CDR2 FQGNSA. The germline V and J ends were trimmed by 5 bases and 5 bases, with 17 bases remaining between them.